This T cell receptor (beta chain) was profiled in a study of tumor T cells in aggressive B-cell lymphoma. Sequenced by immunoSEQ multiplex PCR; TCRdb stores in-frame clones only, minus some. The top ten clones hold over 2% of a sample with approximately 4,200 clones, roughly 89% of them seen once. This clone was seen only a few times. The CDR3 has 16 amino acids. V gave up 6 bases and J gave up 5 bases; unmatched junction bases: 13. Germline V CDR1 and CDR2: SEHNR, FQNEAQ (reference sequence). What was sequenced was tumor tissue. The receptor was isolated from an adult with diffuse large B cell lymphoma. This chain links TRBV7-9 with TRBJ2-5, with 9 bases matching TRBD2. CDR3 protein: CASSETSGWGIETQYF. The CDR3 region has the DNA TGTGCCAGCAGTGAAACTAGCGGGTGGGGCATTGAGACCCAGTACTTC.